Described below is a single T cell receptor (beta chain) sequence and its context. This entry comes from a study of T cell clusters in autoimmune cytopenias. Study summary: Per sample, median TRB depth was about 52,000 reads, yielding a median approximately 2,400 distinct clonotypes.

TRB was amplified by touch-down multiplex PCR, primer pools A and B combined. TCRdb reprocessed the multiplex PCR reads and keeps a single row for each CDR3 protein, giving no DNA. The repertoire table contains thousands of distinct CDR3 sequences. The CDR3 length is 13 residues. Germline V gives CDR1 DFQATT, CDR2 SNEGSKA (reference sequence). Each sample's input was roughly 270 ng genomic DNA, some 40,000 genome equivalents. Another study also made use of these data, one on T cell repertoires in aging, cancer and after chemotherapy.

The rearrangement uses TRBV20-1 and TRBJ2-5; TCRdb names TRBD1, which stays unverified in the absence of DNA. The sequenced sample was peripheral blood. This TCR came from a human donor in good health. This CDR3 reads CSARTDSQETQYF.